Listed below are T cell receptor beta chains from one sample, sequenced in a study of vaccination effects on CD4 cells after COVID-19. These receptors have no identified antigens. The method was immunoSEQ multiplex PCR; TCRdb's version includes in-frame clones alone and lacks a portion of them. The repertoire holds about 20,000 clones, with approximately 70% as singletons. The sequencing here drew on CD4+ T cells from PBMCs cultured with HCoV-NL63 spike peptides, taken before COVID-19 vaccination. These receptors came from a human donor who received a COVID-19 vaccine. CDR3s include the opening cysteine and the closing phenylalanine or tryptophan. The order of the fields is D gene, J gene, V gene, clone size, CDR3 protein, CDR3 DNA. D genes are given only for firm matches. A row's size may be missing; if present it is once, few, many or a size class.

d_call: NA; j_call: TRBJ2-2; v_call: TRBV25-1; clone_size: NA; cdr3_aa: CASMTTEGTGELFF; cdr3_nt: TGTGCCAGCATGACGACGGAGGGCACCGGGGAGCTGTTTTTT
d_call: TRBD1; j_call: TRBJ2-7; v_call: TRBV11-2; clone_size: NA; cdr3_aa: CASSLENDRVDEQYF; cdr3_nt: TGTGCCAGCAGCTTAGAAAACGACAGGGTAGACGAGCAGTACTTC
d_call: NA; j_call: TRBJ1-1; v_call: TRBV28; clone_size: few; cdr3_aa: CASSLVHSSLNTEAFF; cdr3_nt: TGTGCCAGCAGTTTGGTGCACTCCAGTTTGAACACTGAAGCTTTCTTT
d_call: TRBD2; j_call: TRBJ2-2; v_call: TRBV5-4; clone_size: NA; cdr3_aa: CASSLAIAGVNTGELFF; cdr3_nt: TGTGCCAGCAGCTTGGCAATAGCGGGGGTGAACACCGGGGAGCTGTTTTTT
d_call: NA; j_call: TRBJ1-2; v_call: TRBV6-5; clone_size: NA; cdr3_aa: CASSYEWGGYTF; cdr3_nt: TGTGCCAGCAGTTACGAGTGGGGTGGCTACACCTTC
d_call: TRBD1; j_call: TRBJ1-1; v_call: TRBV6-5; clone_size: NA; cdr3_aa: CASSRDRGRTEAFF; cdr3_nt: TGTGCCAGCAGTCGGGACAGGGGGCGGACTGAAGCTTTCTTT
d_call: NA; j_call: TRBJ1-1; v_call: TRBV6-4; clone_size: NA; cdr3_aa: CASSAGTSNEAFF; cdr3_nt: TGTGCCAGCAGTGCCGGGACATCGAATGAAGCTTTCTTT
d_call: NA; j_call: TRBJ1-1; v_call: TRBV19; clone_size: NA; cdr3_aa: CASNSQYTEAFF; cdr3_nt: TGTGCCAGTAACTCACAGTACACTGAAGCTTTCTTT
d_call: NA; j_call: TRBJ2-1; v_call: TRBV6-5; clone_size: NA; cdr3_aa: CASREGQSYNEQFF; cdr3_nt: TGTGCCAGCAGGGAGGGACAGTCCTACAATGAGCAGTTCTTC
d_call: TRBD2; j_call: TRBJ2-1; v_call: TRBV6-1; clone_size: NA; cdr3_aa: CASSEFLRLAGVNEQFF; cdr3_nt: TGTGCCAGCAGTGAATTTCTTCGACTAGCGGGAGTCAATGAGCAGTTCTTC
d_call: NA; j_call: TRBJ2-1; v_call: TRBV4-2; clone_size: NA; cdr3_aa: CASSQERSSPYNEQFF; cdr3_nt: TGTGCCAGCAGCCAAGAGCGGTCTAGTCCCTACAATGAGCAGTTCTTC
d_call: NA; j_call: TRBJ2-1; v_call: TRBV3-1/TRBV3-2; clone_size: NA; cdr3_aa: CASSKHGAEEQFF; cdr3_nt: TGTGCCAGCAGCAAACACGGAGCGGAGGAGCAGTTCTTC
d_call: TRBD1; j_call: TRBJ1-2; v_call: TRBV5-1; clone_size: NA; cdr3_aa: CASSYGTVNYGYTF; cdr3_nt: TGCGCCAGCAGCTATGGGACAGTAAACTATGGCTACACCTTC
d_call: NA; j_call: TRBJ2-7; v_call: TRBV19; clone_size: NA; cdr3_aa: CASSITLEPSYEQYF; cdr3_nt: TGTGCCAGTAGTATAACACTGGAACCTTCCTACGAGCAGTACTTC
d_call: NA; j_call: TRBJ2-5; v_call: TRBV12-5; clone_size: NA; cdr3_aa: CASGFALGGETQYF; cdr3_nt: TGTGCTAGTGGTTTCGCCCTCGGGGGCGAGACCCAGTACTTC
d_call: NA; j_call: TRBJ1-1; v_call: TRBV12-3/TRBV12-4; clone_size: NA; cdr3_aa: CASSHPVGTEAFF; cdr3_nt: TGTGCCAGCAGCCACCCCGTAGGCACTGAAGCTTTCTTT
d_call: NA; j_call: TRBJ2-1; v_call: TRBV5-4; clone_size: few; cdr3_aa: CASSLPFAWNEQFF; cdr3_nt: TGTGCCAGCAGCTTGCCCTTCGCCTGGAATGAGCAGTTCTTC
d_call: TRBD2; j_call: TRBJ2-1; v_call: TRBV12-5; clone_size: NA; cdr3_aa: CASGLVLVLGTSGYNEQFF; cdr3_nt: TGTGCTAGTGGTTTGGTACTGGTATTGGGGACTAGCGGCTACAATGAGCAGTTCTTC
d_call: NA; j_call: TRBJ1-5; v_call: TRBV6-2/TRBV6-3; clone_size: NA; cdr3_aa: CASSYRSRGQPQHF; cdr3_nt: TGTGCCAGCAGTTACCGGTCTCGGGGTCAGCCCCAGCATTTT
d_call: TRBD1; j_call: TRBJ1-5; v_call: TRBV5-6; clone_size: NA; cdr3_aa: CASSSYTGVRQPQHF; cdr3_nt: TGTGCCAGCAGCTCATATACAGGGGTCCGTCAGCCCCAGCATTTT
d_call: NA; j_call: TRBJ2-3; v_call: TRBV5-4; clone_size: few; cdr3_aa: CASSLGSTDTQYF; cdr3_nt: TGTGCCAGCAGCTTGGGGAGCACAGATACGCAGTATTTT
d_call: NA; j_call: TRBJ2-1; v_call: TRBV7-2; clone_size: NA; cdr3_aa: CASSFSVNNEQFF; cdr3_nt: TGTGCCAGCAGCTTTTCCGTAAACAATGAGCAGTTCTTC
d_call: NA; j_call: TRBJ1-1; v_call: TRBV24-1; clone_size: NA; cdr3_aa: CATSGSRDTEAFF; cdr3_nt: TGTGCCACCAGTGGCTCCCGGGACACTGAAGCTTTCTTT
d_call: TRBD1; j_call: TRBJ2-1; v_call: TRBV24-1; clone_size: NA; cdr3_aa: CATSDTTGTGYPYDEQFF; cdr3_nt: TGTGCCACCAGTGATACCACCGGGACAGGGTATCCGTATGATGAGCAGTTCTTC
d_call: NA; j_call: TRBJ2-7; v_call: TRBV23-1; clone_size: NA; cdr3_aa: CASSQLYYEQYF; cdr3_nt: TGCGCCAGCAGTCAATTGTACTACGAGCAGTACTTC
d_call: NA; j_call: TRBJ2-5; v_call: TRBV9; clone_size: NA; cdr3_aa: CASSVRLGETQYF; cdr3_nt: TGTGCCAGCAGCGTTCGACTAGGAGAGACCCAGTACTTC
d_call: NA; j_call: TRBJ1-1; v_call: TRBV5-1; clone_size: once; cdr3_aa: CASSLVGLDTEAFF; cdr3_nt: TGCGCCAGCAGCCTGGTGGGGTTGGACACTGAAGCTTTCTTT